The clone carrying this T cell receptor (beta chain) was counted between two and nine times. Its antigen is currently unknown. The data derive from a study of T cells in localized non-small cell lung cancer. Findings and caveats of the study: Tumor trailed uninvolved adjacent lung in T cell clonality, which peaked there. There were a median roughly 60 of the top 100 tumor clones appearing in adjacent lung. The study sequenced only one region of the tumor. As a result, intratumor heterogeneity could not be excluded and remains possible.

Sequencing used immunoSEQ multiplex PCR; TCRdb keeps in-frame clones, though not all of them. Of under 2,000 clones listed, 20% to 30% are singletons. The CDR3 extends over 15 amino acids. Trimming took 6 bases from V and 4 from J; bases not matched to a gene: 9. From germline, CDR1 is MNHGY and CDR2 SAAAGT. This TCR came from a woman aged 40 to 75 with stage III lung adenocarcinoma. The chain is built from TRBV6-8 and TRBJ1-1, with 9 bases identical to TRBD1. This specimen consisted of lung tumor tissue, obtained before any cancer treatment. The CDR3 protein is CASRGGQGRGTEAFF. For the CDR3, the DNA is TGTGCCAGCAGGGGTGGACAGGGGAGGGGCACTGAAGCTTTCTTT.